These 32 T cell receptor beta chains share one sample of origin, sequenced in a study of blood T cell repertoires in COVID-19. Profiled with immunoSEQ multiplex PCR; TCRdb holds only in-frame clones, not every one. The profile shows about 400,000 clones, under 90% of them singletons. Sequencing was performed on PBMCs or T cells enriched from blood (not recorded which). These receptors were taken from a woman in her 30s who had recovered from COVID-19.

The V call is TRBV5-1, the J call TRBJ1-1, with TRBD1 identical over 8 bases. The CDR3 length is 16 residues. Losses at the gene ends were 0 bases for V and 6 bases for J; bases not matched to a gene: 10. Germline CDR1 and CDR2: SGHRS and YFSETQ. Here the CDR3 DNA reads TGCGCCAGCAGCTTGGTGGGCAGGGGGCCCCGATCTGAAGCTTTCTTT. This encodes CASSLVGRGPRSEAFF.

V is TRBV11-2 and J is TRBJ1-3; D not resolved. V lost 0 bases and J lost 4, with 10 bases in between. Germline V gene data show CDR1 as SGHAT and CDR2 as FQNNGV. The CDR3 is 15 amino acids. Here the CDR3 reads CASSLDLYEGNTIYF. The CDR3 DNA is TGTGCCAGCAGCTTAGATCTTTATGAGGGAAACACCATATATTTT.

CDR3 DNA sequence: TGTGCCTGGGGGACAGGGGATAATGAAAAACTGTTTTTT. Amino acids: CAWGTGDNEKLFF. The chain employs TRBV30 and TRBJ1-4; 10 bases fit TRBD1. The length of the CDR3 is 13 residues. Trimming cost V 5 bases and J 4 bases; bases outside gene matches: 1. Germline CDR1 and CDR2: GTSNPN and SVGIG (reference sequence).

V gene TRBV5-1 combines with J gene TRBJ2-3, with 13 bases fitting TRBD2. This CDR3 region has 16 residues. Germline V gene data show CDR1 as SGHRS and CDR2 as YFSETQ. J lost 6 bases, V lost 3 bases, and 7 bases had no gene match. The CDR3 region has the DNA TGCGCCAGCAGCTGGGGGACTAGCGGGGCCCCTGATACGCAGTATTTT. It is translated as CASSWGTSGAPDTQYF.

This chain links TRBV13 with TRBJ2-7; 7 positions match TRBD2. Per germline, CDR1 PRHDT and CDR2 FYEKMQ (reference sequence). CDR3 size: 12 residues. The V segment lost 5 bases and the J segment 2 bases; nucleotides outside the gene matches: 0. CDR3 coding DNA: TGTGCCAGCAGCCTAGCGGCCTACGAGCAGTACTTC. Encoded protein: CASSLAAYEQYF. The full variable domain, its missing parts supplied by reference TRBV13 and TRBJ2-7, is AAGVIQSPRHLIKEKRETATLKCYPIPRHDTVYWYQQGPGQDPQFLISFYEKMQSDKGSIPDRFSAQQFSDYHSELNMSSLELGDSALYFCASSLAAYEQYFGPGTRLTVT.

This clone was counted between two and nine times. The rearrangement uses TRBV5-1 and TRBJ2-7; TRBD1 matches at 7 bases. This CDR3 has 15 residues. CDR1 and CDR2 from the germline V gene are SGHRS and YFSETQ. J lost 1 base, V lost 4 bases, and 8 bases had no gene match. CDR3 amino acids: CASSQATGQSYEQYF. The CDR3 coding sequence is TGCGCCAGCAGCCAGGCTACGGGACAGTCCTACGAGCAGTACTTC.

The J gene is TRBJ2-1, the V gene TRBV2; a weak D match, TRBD1 (6 bases). Germline V gene sequence: CDR1 SNHLY, CDR2 FYNNEI. The CDR3 runs to 14 residues. V shed 8 bases and J shed 2 bases, with 13 bases lying between them. CDR3 sequence (DNA): TGTGCCAGCCTTACAGGGATCCCCTACAATGAGCAGTTCTTC. This translates into CASLTGIPYNEQFF.

The rearrangement uses TRBV27 and TRBJ1-2, with D perhaps TRBD1 (5 bases). The V gene lost 7 bases and the J gene lost 8 bases, with 14 bases spanning the gap. The CDR3 totals 12 residues. CDR1 is MNHEY and CDR2 is SMNVEV in the germline V gene (reference sequence). This CDR3 is CASKRTGEGYTF. CDR3 DNA sequence: TGTGCCAGCAAACGGACGGGGGAGGGCTACACCTTC.

The rearrangement links TRBV25-1 to TRBJ2-6, with a tentative D call TRBD1 (6 bases). The length of the CDR3 is 15 residues. V lost 4 bases and J 4 bases, leaving 11 bases between the germline ends. Germline CDR1 MGHDK, CDR2 SYGVNS. CDR3 loop: CASSAYRAGANVLTF. In nucleotides, the CDR3 is TGTGCCAGCAGTGCCTACAGGGCCGGGGCCAACGTCCTGACTTTC.

The chain has TRBV14 and TRBJ1-1; no definite D call. The CDR3 extends over 14 amino acids. The ends were cut back, 3 bases at V and 0 bases at J, with 8 bases in the middle. CDR1 is SGHDN, CDR2 FVKESK, per germline. The CDR3 region is CASSQIQLNTEAFF. The CDR3 nucleotides are TGTGCCAGCAGCCAGATACAGTTGAACACTGAAGCTTTCTTT.

This chain links TRBV3-1 (or the pseudogene TRBV3-2) with TRBJ2-1; D may be TRBD2 (6 bases). Per the germline V gene, CDR1 is LGHDT and CDR2 is YNNKEL (reference sequence). V lost 0 bases and J 4 bases, leaving 16 bases between the germline ends. CDR3 length: 17 residues. CDR3 region: CASSQEAAGLLYNEQFF. The CDR3 DNA reads as TGTGCCAGCAGCCAAGAGGCGGCGGGACTCCTATACAATGAGCAGTTCTTC.

The chain links TRBV7-3 to TRBJ1-1; 8 bases agree with TRBD1. The length of the CDR3 is 14 residues. The junction had 6 bases not matched to a gene; V was cut back by 4 bases and J by 5 bases. Germline-derived CDR1 and CDR2 are SGHTA and FQGTGA. The CDR3 nucleotides are TGTGCCAGCAGCTCAACAGGGGGAAAGACTGAAGCTTTCTTT. It translates to CASSSTGGKTEAFF. Full variable domain (outside the CDR3, taken from reference TRBV7-3 and TRBJ1-1): GAGVSQTPSNKVTEKGKYVELRCDPISGHTALYWYRQSLGQGPEFLIYFQGTGAADDSGLPNDRFFAVRPEGSVSTLKIQRTERGDSAVYLCASSSTGGKTEAFFGQGTRLTVV.

The sample holds a few counts of this clone. The rearrangement joins TRBV7-9 to TRBJ1-1, with 9 nucleotides matching TRBD1. Germline loops: CDR1 SEHNR, CDR2 FQNEAQ (reference sequence). With 7 bases clipped from V and 5 bases from J, the junction kept 5 bases outside the gene matches. CDR3 length: 13 residues. For the CDR3, the DNA is TGTGCCAGCACCCCGGGACAGGGAACTGAAGCTTTCTTT. Its translation is CASTPGQGTEAFF.

This chain uses TRBV5-1 with TRBJ1-4, with D tentatively TRBD1 (5 bases). CDR3 length equals 14 residues. V shed 4 bases and J shed 5 bases, with 12 bases lying between them. Germline-derived CDR1 and CDR2 are SGHRS and YFSETQ. CDR3 sequence: CASSGGQPNEKLFF. The CDR3 DNA reads TGCGCCAGCAGCGGCGGACAACCAAATGAAAAACTGTTTTTT.

The V and J genes are TRBV6-4 and TRBJ1-6; D call uncertain. The CDR3 has 15 amino acids. Germline lookup yields CDR1 MRHNA and CDR2 SNTAGT. The V end was cut by 6 bases, the J end by 4 bases, with 13 bases between. CDR3 coding DNA: TGTGCCAGCAGCCCCGAGGCCTTTTATAATTCACCCCTCCACTTT. Encoded protein: CASSPEAFYNSPLHF.

The chain is built from TRBV29-1 and TRBJ1-5; D gene ambiguous. This CDR3 has 13 amino acids. V lost 7 bases to trimming and J lost 7 bases, with 17 bases between them. Germline V lookup: CDR1 SQVTM, CDR2 ANQGSEA. The CDR3 nucleotides read TGCAGCGCTGCTCCGGGGATGGGGCAGCCCCAGCATTTT. Translated: CSAAPGMGQPQHF.

The V and J genes are TRBV2 and TRBJ1-6; 9 nucleotides match TRBD1. V trimming: 7 bases; J trimming: 7 bases; junction bases outside the gene matches: 8. The length of the CDR3 is 15 residues. The germline CDR1 and CDR2 sequences are SNHLY and FYNNEI. CDR3 region: CASKPGQGHNSPLHF. The CDR3 coding sequence is TGTGCCAGCAAACCGGGACAGGGCCACAATTCACCCCTCCACTTT.

This chain links TRBV20-1 with TRBJ1-1, with 7 bases identical to TRBD1. Germline lookup yields CDR1 DFQATT and CDR2 SNEGSKA (reference sequence). CDR3 length: 16 amino acids. J gave up 8 bases and V 3 bases, and 18 bases lay outside the gene matches. CDR3: CSASPPYRGHSVEAFF. The CDR3 region has the DNA TGCAGTGCTAGTCCCCCCTACAGGGGCCACTCCGTGGAAGCTTTCTTT.

The chain joins TRBV28 to TRBJ2-2, with 7 bases aligning to TRBD1. The CDR3 has 18 amino acids. The V gene end was trimmed by 2 bases and the J gene end by 2 bases; junction bases not matched to a gene: 11. The germline gives CDR1 MDHEN, CDR2 SYDVKM. DNA of the CDR3: TGTGCCAGCAGTTTACCTGCCGGGACAGATGAAAACACCGGGGAGCTGTTTTTT. Residues: CASSLPAGTDENTGELFF.

The V and J genes are TRBV6-2 or TRBV6-3 and TRBJ2-1; a weak D match, TRBD1 (5 bases). The CDR3 sequence is 14 residues long. V shed 1 base and J shed 10 bases, with 14 bases lying between them. The germline gives CDR1 MNHEY, CDR2 SVGEGT. Here the CDR3 reads CASSYFPGSSEQFF. DNA of the CDR3: TGTGCCAGCAGTTACTTTCCAGGGTCGAGCGAGCAGTTCTTC.

This chain uses TRBV6-5 with TRBJ1-2; perhaps TRBD1 as D (6 bases). Trimming shortened V by 6 bases and J by 7 bases, and 15 bases separated the two germline ends. The germline gives CDR1 MNHEY, CDR2 SVGAGI. The CDR3 runs to 13 residues. The CDR3 region has the DNA TGTGCCAGCAGCCTTCAGGGGTGGCGTGGCTACACCTTC. It is translated as CASSLQGWRGYTF.

This chain connects TRBV18 to TRBJ1-6; 8 bases fit TRBD1. The germline gives CDR1 KGHSH, CDR2 LQKENI. The V gene end was trimmed by 0 bases and the J gene end by 9 bases; junction bases not matched to a gene: 1. This CDR3 region has 14 residues. The CDR3 DNA sequence: TGTGCCAGCTCACCACCTGACAGGGGTTCACCCCTCCACTTT. Its translation: CASSPPDRGSPLHF.

The J gene is TRBJ1-3, the V gene TRBV19; weak D call: TRBD1 (5 bases). Deletions cut 5 bases from V and 8 bases from J, with 16 bases between. CDR3 size: 14 residues. Per the germline V gene, CDR1 is LNHDA and CDR2 is SQIVND (reference sequence). The CDR3 sequence: CASSFTAAGDTIYF. CDR3 nucleotide sequence: TGTGCCAGTAGTTTCACAGCCGCGGGGGACACCATATATTTT. The complete variable domain, with remaining parts taken from reference TRBV19 and TRBJ1-3, reads DGGITQSPKYLFRKEGQNVTLSCEQNLNHDAMYWYRQDPGQGLRLIYYSQIVNDFQKGDIAEGYSVSREKKESFPLTVTSAQKNPTAFYLCASSFTAAGDTIYFGEGSWLTVV.

CDR3 amino acids: CASSFTRQETQYF. The CDR3 nucleotides read TGTGCCAGCAGTTTCACGAGACAAGAGACCCAGTACTTC. The rearrangement joins TRBV12-3 or TRBV12-4 to TRBJ2-5; D gene unclear. This CDR3 has 13 amino acids. V gave up 3 bases and J gave up 2 bases, with 7 bases separating them.

The chain recombines TRBV27 with TRBJ1-6; D remains unclear. The CDR3 runs to 14 residues. In germline, CDR1 is MNHEY, CDR2 SMNVEV (reference sequence). V was shortened by 2 bases and J by 9 bases, with 11 bases between the two germline ends. The chain's CDR3 is CASSLGGYGSPLHF. The CDR3 nucleotides read TGTGCCAGCAGTTTAGGAGGGTATGGTTCACCCCTCCACTTT.

CDR3 protein: CSVLRTKETQYF. The DNA of the CDR3 is TGCAGCGTTCTGCGAACTAAAGAGACCCAGTACTTC. The rearrangement joins TRBV29-1 to TRBJ2-5; no firm D call. This CDR3 is 12 amino acids long. Germline V gene lookup returns CDR1 SQVTM and CDR2 ANQGSEA. The V gene lost 5 bases and the J gene lost 3 bases, with 10 bases spanning the gap.

The gene calls are TRBV2 and TRBJ2-5, with D possibly TRBD2 on 5 matching bases. Looked up from germline, CDR1 is SNHLY and CDR2 is FYNNEI. CDR3 length equals 12 residues. V was cut by 4 bases and J by 10 bases, with 13 bases left in between. CDR3 nucleotides: TGTGCCAGCAGTGGTCTAGCCTTGGGCCAGTACTTC. The encoded protein is CASSGLALGQYF.

The chain combines TRBV30 with TRBJ1-5; 8 nucleotides agree with TRBD1. The J segment lost 4 bases and the V segment lost 5 bases, leaving 22 bases of the junction unmatched. Looked up from germline, CDR1 is GTSNPN and CDR2 is SVGIG (reference sequence). The CDR3 is 19 amino acids. The CDR3 region has the DNA TGTGCCTGGGCCGAAGGCAGGGGGCAAGTACTTGGTTGGAATCAGCCCCAGCATTTT. It specifies CAWAEGRGQVLGWNQPQHF. Full variable domain (missing parts from reference TRBV30 and TRBJ1-5): SQTIHQWPATLVQPVGSPLSLECTVEGTSNPNLYWYRQAAGRGLQLLFYSVGIGQISSEVPQNLSASRPQDRQFILSSKKLLLSDSGFYLCAWAEGRGQVLGWNQPQHFGDGTRLSIL.

J is TRBJ1-1 and V is TRBV30; D is perhaps TRBD1 (5 bases). Germline CDR1 reads GTSNPN; CDR2 reads SVGIG (reference sequence). The V and J ends lost 0 bases and 1 base respectively, with 12 bases between them. CDR3 length equals 15 residues. The chain's CDR3 is CAWSVQLTANTEAFF. In DNA, the CDR3 is TGTGCCTGGAGTGTCCAATTGACAGCGAACACTGAAGCTTTCTTT.

With regard to this clone: At one end, the junction sequence differs from germline, possibly due to a read error. J is TRBJ1-2 and V is TRBV7-2; D not certain. The CDR3 runs to 14 residues. Germline V gives CDR1 SGHTA, CDR2 FQGNSA. CDR3 residues: CAGSSFPVDYGYTF. The CDR3 DNA sequence: TGTGCCGGCAGCTCTTTCCCGGTTGACTATGGCTACACCTTC. The entire variable domain, with the rest obtained from reference TRBV7-2 and TRBJ1-2, is as follows: GAGVSQSPSNKVTEKGKDVELRCDPISGHTALYWYRQSLGQGLEFLIYFQGNSAPDKSGLPSDRFSAERTGGSVSTLTIQRTQQEDSAVYLCAGSSFPVDYGYTFGSGTRLTVV.

J is TRBJ1-2 and V is TRBV27, with D tentatively TRBD1 (5 bases). The CDR3 loop spans 16 amino acids. The germline gives CDR1 MNHEY, CDR2 SMNVEV (reference sequence). Trimming pared 5 bases from V and 7 bases from J, leaving 23 bases between. CDR3 bases: TGTGCCAGCAGTGGGATCTTACAGGTCGGCCCTTTTGGCTACACCTTC. Translation gives CASSGILQVGPFGYTF.

The chain carries TRBV24-1 and TRBJ2-1; 8 bases agree with TRBD2. V lost 9 bases to trimming and J lost 7 bases; unmatched junction nucleotides: 10. CDR1 and CDR2 (germline): KGHDR, SFDVKD. The CDR3 consists of 14 residues. The CDR3 is CATQRAGDPNEQFF. As DNA, the CDR3 is TGTGCCACCCAAAGAGCGGGAGACCCTAATGAGCAGTTCTTC.